This T cell receptor (beta chain) was recovered during a study of T cell responses to AZD1222 COVID-19 vaccine. Whole-study results and caveats: Two AZD1222 doses significantly raised spike-specific TCR breadth and depth over controls.

Trimming pared 5 bases from V and 4 bases from J, leaving 21 bases between. The length of the CDR3 is 17 residues. The germline V gene encodes CDR1 MDHEN and CDR2 SYDVKM. Clones were sequenced by immunoSEQ multiplex PCR, and TCRdb holds only the in-frame ones, with some missing. The repertoire holds about 86,000 clones, with 88% as singletons. Note on this clone: Antigen unknown.

The TCR sequence derives from an adult in good health. The sequencing here drew on peripheral blood, taken on day 0 of AZD1222 vaccination. The V call is TRBV28, the J call TRBJ1-5; unclear D gene. The CDR3 DNA is TGTGCCAGCAGTCAGCCTCTCATCAGGCTGTCGAATCAGCCCCAGCATTTT. Protein product: CASSQPLIRLSNQPQHF.